The 13 T cell receptor beta chains below were found in one sample sequenced in a study of T cell responses to AZD1222 COVID-19 vaccine. The data were produced by immunoSEQ multiplex PCR, yet TCRdb's version contains in-frame clones alone and is incomplete. The profile shows over 100,000 clones, 80% to 90% of them singletons. Sequenced material: peripheral blood, taken on day 0 of AZD1222 vaccination. Receptors were obtained from an adult in good health.

The J gene is TRBJ1-4, the V gene TRBV6-5; no clear D gene. Germline V gives CDR1 MNHEY, CDR2 SVGAGI. The CDR3 runs to 13 residues. V was trimmed by 6 bases and J by 6 bases, leaving 11 bases between them. The CDR3 region has the DNA TGTGCCAGCAGCTCGGGGTCTCATGAAAAACTGTTTTTT. Its translation: CASSSGSHEKLFF.

The rearrangement uses TRBV5-1 and TRBJ1-5, with 7 bases aligning to TRBD1. This CDR3 has 14 amino acids. V was clipped by 4 bases and J by 6 bases; unmatched bases: 7. The germline V gene encodes CDR1 SGHRS and CDR2 YFSETQ. For the CDR3, the DNA is TGCGCCAGCAGCCCAGGGGGAACTGGTCAGCCCCAGCATTTT. Encoded protein: CASSPGGTGQPQHF.

V and J are TRBV28 and TRBJ1-1; perhaps TRBD1 as D (5 bases). Germline assignment: CDR1 MDHEN and CDR2 SYDVKM. V dropped 7 bases and J dropped 5 bases, with 17 bases sitting between them. CDR3 length: 14 amino acids. CDR3 loop: CASNIWGGVTEAFF. In DNA form, the CDR3 reads TGTGCCAGCAACATATGGGGGGGAGTGACTGAAGCTTTCTTT.

The chain uses TRBV6-5 and TRBJ2-7, with TRBD1 identical over 7 bases. With 6 bases clipped from V and 4 bases from J, the junction kept 12 bases outside the gene matches. CDR3 size: 15 residues. Germline assignment: CDR1 MNHEY and CDR2 SVGAGI. The CDR3 region is CASRNKGGRVYEQYF. CDR3 nucleotide sequence: TGTGCCAGCAGGAACAAAGGGGGCAGAGTATACGAGCAGTACTTC.

The V and J genes are TRBV12-3 or TRBV12-4 and TRBJ1-1; D is unresolved. This CDR3 contains 12 residues. V was clipped by 4 bases and J by 8 bases, with 11 bases between them. CDR3 protein: CASSSRRQEAFF. The CDR3 DNA reads TGTGCCAGCAGTTCCCGACGGCAAGAAGCTTTCTTT.

V usage is TRBV18 and J usage is TRBJ2-7, with TRBD1 as a possible D gene (6 bases). CDR3 length equals 14 residues. The germline gives CDR1 KGHSH, CDR2 LQKENI. The germline V and J ends were trimmed by 3 bases and 2 bases, with 11 bases remaining between them. The CDR3 loop reads CASSPQQGTYEQYF. In DNA form, the CDR3 reads TGTGCCAGCTCACCGCAACAGGGTACCTACGAGCAGTACTTC. The variable domain in full, completed from reference TRBV18 and TRBJ2-7, reads NAGVMQNPRHLVRRRGQEARLRCSPMKGHSHVYWYRQLPEEGLKFMVYLQKENIIDESGMPKERFSAEFPKEGPSILRIQQVVRGDSAAYFCASSPQQGTYEQYFGPGTRLTVT.

V and J are TRBV6-5 and TRBJ2-3, with 7 bases fitting TRBD1. This CDR3 contains 14 residues. Unmatched junction bases numbered 7, after V lost 8 bases and J lost 2 bases. Germline V gene data show CDR1 as MNHEY and CDR2 as SVGAGI. CDR3 bases: TGTGCCAGCGGAGACAGGGTTTTCACAGATACGCAGTATTTT. This sequence encodes CASGDRVFTDTQYF.

The chain carries TRBV28 and TRBJ2-3, with D unresolved. This CDR3 has 10 amino acids. In germline, CDR1 is MDHEN, CDR2 SYDVKM. The CDR3 is CAEAPNTQYF. CDR3 sequence (DNA): TGTGCAGAGGCCCCAAATACGCAGTATTTT.

The V gene is TRBV30, the J gene TRBJ1-3; the D is unclear. The length of the CDR3 is 12 residues. Germline V CDR1 and CDR2: GTSNPN, SVGIG (reference sequence). Trimming removed 4 bases from V and 1 base from J, with 5 bases in between. The CDR3 DNA follows: TGTGCCTGGAAGGGTTCTGGAAACACCATATATTTT. This sequence encodes CAWKGSGNTIYF.

The rearrangement links TRBV28 to TRBJ2-5; D is unclear. CDR3 size: 12 residues. The ends were cut back, 0 bases at V and 4 bases at J, with 3 bases in the middle. Germline V gives CDR1 MDHEN, CDR2 SYDVKM. CDR3 in DNA: TGTGCCAGCAGTTTATGGGGAGAGACCCAGTACTTC. Residues: CASSLWGETQYF.

V and J are TRBV29-1 and TRBJ1-1; TRBD1 agrees at 10 bases. Trimming took 7 bases from V and 5 from J; bases not matched to a gene: 16. Germline V gives CDR1 SQVTM, CDR2 ANQGSEA. The CDR3 loop spans 16 amino acids. The CDR3 DNA reads TGCAGCGCGACAGGGGGCGCGGGGGAGGGAGGGACTGAAGCTTTCTTT. It is translated as CSATGGAGEGGTEAFF.

This clone has only a few counts. V gene TRBV6-5 combines with J gene TRBJ1-2; 8 bases agree with TRBD1. CDR1 is MNHEY, CDR2 SVGAGI, per germline. The CDR3 length is 14 residues. The ends lost 0 bases at V and 8 bases at J; junction bases unmatched: 5. CDR3 sequence: CASSYSPTGEGYTF. Written as DNA, the CDR3 is TGTGCCAGCAGTTACTCTCCGACAGGGGAAGGCTACACCTTC.

CDR3 in amino acids: CASSQGPTFWGAFF. The CDR3 DNA follows: TGTGCCAGTAGCCAAGGACCCACCTTTTGGGGAGCTTTCTTT. The chain couples TRBV19 to TRBJ1-1; D remains unclear. The germline V and J ends were trimmed by 6 bases and 10 bases, with 21 bases remaining between them. CDR3 length: 14 amino acids. Germline assignment: CDR1 LNHDA and CDR2 SQIVND (reference sequence).